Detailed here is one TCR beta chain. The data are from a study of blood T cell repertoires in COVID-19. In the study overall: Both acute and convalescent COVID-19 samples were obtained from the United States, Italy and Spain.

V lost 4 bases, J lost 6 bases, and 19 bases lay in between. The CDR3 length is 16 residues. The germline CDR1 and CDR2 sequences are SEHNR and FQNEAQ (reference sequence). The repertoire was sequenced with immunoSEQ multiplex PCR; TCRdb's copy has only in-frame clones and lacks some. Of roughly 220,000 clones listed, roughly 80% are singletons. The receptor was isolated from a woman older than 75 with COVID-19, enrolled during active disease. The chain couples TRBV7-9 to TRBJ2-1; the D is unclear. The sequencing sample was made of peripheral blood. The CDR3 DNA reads TGTGCCAGCAGCTCAGTTCGGGTTATGGAGTTCAATGAGCAGTTCTTC. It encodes CASSSVRVMEFNEQFF. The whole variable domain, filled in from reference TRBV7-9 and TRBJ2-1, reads DTGVSQNPRHKITKRGQNVTFRCDPISEHNRLYWYRQTLGQGPEFLTYFQNEAQLEKSRLLSDRFSAERPKGSFSTLEIQRTEQGDSAMYLCASSSVRVMEFNEQFFGPGTRLTVL.